Described below is a single TCR beta chain sequence and its context. Its antigen is as yet unknown. The sample comes from a study of cytotoxic CD8 clonotypes in ibrutinib-treated CLL. Study results and caveats: Baseline clonality, higher than in age-matched healthy donors, tracked circulating CD8+ T-cell counts.

The CDR3 sequence is 15 residues long. Germline CDR1 is SEHNR and CDR2 is FQNEAQ (reference sequence). Trimming took 5 bases from V and 2 from J; bases not matched to a gene: 7. TCRdb's table, derived via immunoSEQ multiplex PCR, lists solely in-frame clones and lacks some. The sample includes 250,000 to 350,000 clones, less than 85% of them seen just once. This receptor was identified in a human donor with chronic lymphocytic leukemia. V is TRBV7-9 and J is TRBJ1-2, with 8 bases aligning to TRBD1. Source: PBMCs, taken at disease progression, from a patient treated with ibrutinib. The CDR3 here is CASSTSTGDNYGYTF. CDR3 sequence (DNA): TGTGCCAGCAGCACCTCGACAGGGGACAACTATGGCTACACCTTC.